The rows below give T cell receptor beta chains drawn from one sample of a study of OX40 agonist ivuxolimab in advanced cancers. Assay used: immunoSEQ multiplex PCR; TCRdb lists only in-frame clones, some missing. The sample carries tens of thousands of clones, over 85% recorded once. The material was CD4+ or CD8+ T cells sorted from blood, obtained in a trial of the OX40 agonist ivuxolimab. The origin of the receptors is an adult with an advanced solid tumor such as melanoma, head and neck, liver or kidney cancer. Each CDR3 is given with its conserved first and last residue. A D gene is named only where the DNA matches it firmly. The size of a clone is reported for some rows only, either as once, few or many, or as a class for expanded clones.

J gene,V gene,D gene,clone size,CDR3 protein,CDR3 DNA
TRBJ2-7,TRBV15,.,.,CATSTSDWNYEQYF,TGTGCCACCAGCACTTCCGACTGGAACTACGAGCAGTACTTC
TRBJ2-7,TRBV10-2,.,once,CASSPPAGSSYEQYF,TGCGCCAGCAGCCCTCCGGCAGGGAGCTCCTACGAGCAGTACTTC
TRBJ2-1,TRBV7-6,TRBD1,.,CASSHTDRGQFF,TGTGCCAGCAGCCACACGGACAGGGGGCAGTTCTTC
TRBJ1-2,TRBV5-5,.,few,CASNAIPQGAGDGYTF,TGTGCCAGCAACGCCATTCCTCAGGGAGCTGGGGATGGCTACACCTTC
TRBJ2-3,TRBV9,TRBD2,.,CASSLPERGGVDTQYF,TGTGCCAGCAGCCTTCCCGAGCGGGGGGGTGTAGATACGCAGTATTTT
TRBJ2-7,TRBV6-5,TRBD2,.,CASTGTSGAYEQYF,TGTGCCAGCACCGGGACTAGCGGAGCCTACGAGCAGTACTTC
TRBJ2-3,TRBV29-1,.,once,CSVVPPTTGTSTDTQYF,TGCAGCGTTGTACCTCCGACGACGGGAACAAGCACAGATACGCAGTATTTT
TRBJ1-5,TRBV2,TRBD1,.,CASSATGGSNQPQHF,TGTGCCAGCAGCGCGACAGGGGGGAGCAATCAGCCCCAGCATTTT
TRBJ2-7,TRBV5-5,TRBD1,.,CASSGTGADYEQYF,TGTGCCAGCAGCGGGACAGGGGCGGACTACGAGCAGTACTTC
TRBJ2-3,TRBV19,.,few,CASLSVSTDTQYF,TGTGCCAGCCTTAGCGTTAGCACAGATACGCAGTATTTT
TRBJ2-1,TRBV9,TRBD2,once,CASERDSYNEQFF,TGTGCCAGCGAGCGGGACTCCTACAATGAGCAGTTCTTC
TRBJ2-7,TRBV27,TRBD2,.,CASTSSGLSSYEQYF,TGTGCCAGCACTTCTAGCGGGTTGAGCTCCTACGAGCAGTACTTC
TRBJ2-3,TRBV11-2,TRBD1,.,CASSSDRGLFGTDTQYF,TGTGCCAGCAGCTCGGACAGGGGGCTGTTCGGCACAGATACGCAGTATTTT
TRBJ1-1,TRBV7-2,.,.,CASSPTGGAEAFF,TGTGCCAGCAGCCCTACCGGGGGCGCTGAAGCTTTCTTT
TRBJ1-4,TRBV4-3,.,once,CASSQDRAPAGATNEKLFF,TGCGCCAGCAGCCAAGATAGGGCCCCCGCGGGGGCAACTAATGAAAAACTGTTTTTT
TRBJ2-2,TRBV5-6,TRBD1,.,CASSWGTGLNTGELFF,TGTGCCAGCAGCTGGGGGACAGGCCTCAACACCGGGGAGCTGTTTTTT
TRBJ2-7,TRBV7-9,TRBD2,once,CASSLAGTTPYEQYF,TGTGCCAGCAGCTTAGCGGGGACTACTCCCTACGAGCAGTACTTC
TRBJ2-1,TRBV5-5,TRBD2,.,CASSFWVAGSYNEQFF,TGTGCCAGCAGCTTTTGGGTAGCGGGATCCTACAATGAGCAGTTCTTC
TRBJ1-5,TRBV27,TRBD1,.,CASSLDHRGRQPQHF,TGTGCCAGCAGTCTAGACCACAGGGGTCGCCAGCCCCAGCATTTT
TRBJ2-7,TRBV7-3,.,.,CASSFGGGGYEQYF,TGTGCCAGCAGCTTCGGAGGAGGGGGCTACGAGCAGTACTTC
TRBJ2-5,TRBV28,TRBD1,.,CASSFGQGSSQETQYF,TGTGCCAGCAGTTTCGGACAGGGCTCATCCCAAGAGACCCAGTACTTC
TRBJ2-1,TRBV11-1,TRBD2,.,CASSLEVAGVSVEQFF,TGTGCCAGCAGCTTAGAGGTAGCGGGAGTCTCGGTTGAGCAGTTCTTC
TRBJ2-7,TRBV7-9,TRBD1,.,CASSLGTGDHEQYF,TGTGCCAGCAGCTTAGGGACAGGGGACCACGAGCAGTACTTC
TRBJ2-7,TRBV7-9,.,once,CASSLAGGGNEQYF,TGTGCCAGCAGCTTAGCAGGGGGCGGGAACGAGCAGTACTTC
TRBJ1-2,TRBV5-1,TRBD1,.,CASSPGTGGGYTF,TGCGCCAGCAGCCCTGGGACAGGGGGTGGCTACACCTTC
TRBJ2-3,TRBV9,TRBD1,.,CASSPHRHRGADTQYF,TGTGCCAGCAGCCCGCACCGCCACAGGGGGGCAGATACGCAGTATTTT
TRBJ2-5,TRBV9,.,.,CASSVELRQETQYF,TGTGCCAGCAGCGTAGAACTGAGACAAGAGACCCAGTACTTC
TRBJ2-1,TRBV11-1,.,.,CASSLRLDEQFF,TGTGCCAGCAGCTTACGGTTAGATGAGCAGTTCTTC
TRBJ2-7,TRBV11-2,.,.,CASSLVQGARYEQYF,TGTGCCAGCAGCTTAGTTCAGGGTGCGAGGTACGAGCAGTACTTC
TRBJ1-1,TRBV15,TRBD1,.,CATSREWTGAGTEAFF,TGTGCCACCAGCAGAGAGTGGACAGGGGCGGGCACTGAAGCTTTCTTT
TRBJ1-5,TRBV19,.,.,CASSTVDGSNQPQHF,TGTGCCAGTAGTACGGTGGACGGGAGCAATCAGCCCCAGCATTTT
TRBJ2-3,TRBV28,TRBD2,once,CASSLLASGPTDTQYF,TGTGCCAGCAGTTTACTGGCTAGCGGGCCCACAGATACGCAGTATTTT
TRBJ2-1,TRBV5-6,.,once,CASSFASVSSYNEQFF,TGTGCCAGCAGCTTCGCGAGCGTTTCCTCCTACAATGAGCAGTTCTTC
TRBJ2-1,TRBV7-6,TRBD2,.,CASSLETSGTYNEQFF,TGTGCCAGCAGCTTAGAAACTAGCGGGACTTACAATGAGCAGTTCTTC
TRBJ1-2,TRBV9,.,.,CASSDGGRLAGYTF,TGTGCCAGCAGCGATGGGGGGCGGCTCGCCGGCTACACCTTC
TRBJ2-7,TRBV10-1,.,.,CASRGKGDPSEQYF,TGCGCCAGCAGGGGAAAGGGGGATCCTAGCGAGCAGTACTTC
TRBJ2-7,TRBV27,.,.,CASSITPAGEQYF,TGTGCCAGCAGCATAACTCCCGCGGGAGAGCAGTACTTC
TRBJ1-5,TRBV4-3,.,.,CASSSGKNQPQHF,TGCGCCAGCAGCTCAGGAAAAAATCAGCCCCAGCATTTT
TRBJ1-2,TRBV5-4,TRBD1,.,CASRRTGESVNYGYTF,TGTGCCAGCAGAAGGACAGGGGAGTCAGTGAACTATGGCTACACCTTC
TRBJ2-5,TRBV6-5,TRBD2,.,CASSNSGGAQETQYF,TGTGCCAGCAGTAACAGCGGGGGGGCGCAAGAGACCCAGTACTTC
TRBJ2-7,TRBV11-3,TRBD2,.,CASSHTSGSYEQYF,TGTGCCAGCAGCCACACTAGCGGGTCCTACGAGCAGTACTTC
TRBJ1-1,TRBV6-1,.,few,CASSAGGIEAFF,TGTGCCAGCAGTGCTGGGGGGATTGAAGCTTTCTTT
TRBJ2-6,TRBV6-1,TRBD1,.,CASSDEDRASGANVLTF,TGTGCCAGCAGTGACGAAGACAGGGCCTCTGGGGCCAACGTCCTGACTTTC
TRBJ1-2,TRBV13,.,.,CASSLEDRYNYGYTF,TGTGCCAGCAGCTTAGAGGACAGATATAACTATGGCTACACCTTC
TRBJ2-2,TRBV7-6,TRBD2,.,CASSLAPAGGNTGELFF,TGTGCCAGCAGCTTAGCTCCAGCGGGGGGTAACACCGGGGAGCTGTTTTTT
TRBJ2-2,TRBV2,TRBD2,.,CASSEWVGLVNTGELFF,TGTGCCAGCAGTGAATGGGTAGGACTAGTGAACACCGGGGAGCTGTTTTTT
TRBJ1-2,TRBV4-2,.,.,CASSQDSGYGYTF,TGTGCCAGCAGCCAAGATAGCGGCTATGGCTACACCTTC
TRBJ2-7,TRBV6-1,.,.,CASSEAGPWGAEQYF,TGTGCCAGCAGTGAAGCGGGCCCTTGGGGGGCTGAGCAGTACTTC
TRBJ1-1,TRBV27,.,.,CASSWTPRTEAFF,TGTGCCAGCAGTTGGACCCCGCGGACTGAAGCTTTCTTT
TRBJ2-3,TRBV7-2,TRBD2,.,CASSSRTSGGTDTQYF,TGTGCCAGCAGCTCCCGGACTAGCGGGGGCACAGATACGCAGTATTTT
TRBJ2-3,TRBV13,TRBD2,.,CASSLGLAGGAPTDTQYF,TGTGCCAGCAGCTTGGGACTAGCGGGGGGGGCTCCCACAGATACGCAGTATTTT
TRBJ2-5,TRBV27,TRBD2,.,CASRLAGVGTQYF,TGTGCCAGCAGACTAGCGGGGGTAGGGACCCAGTACTTC
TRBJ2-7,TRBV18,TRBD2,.,CASSPPGLAGAYEQYF,TGTGCCAGCTCACCACCGGGACTAGCGGGAGCTTACGAGCAGTACTTC
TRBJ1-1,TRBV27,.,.,CASSLIASNTEAFF,TGTGCCAGCAGTTTAATTGCCTCCAACACTGAAGCTTTCTTT
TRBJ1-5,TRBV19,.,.,CASSIPYQPQHF,TGTGCCAGTAGTATCCCCTATCAGCCCCAGCATTTT
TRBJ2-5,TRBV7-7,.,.,CASSFSRRGGFGETQYF,TGTGCCAGCAGCTTCAGCCGACGAGGGGGTTTTGGGGAGACCCAGTACTTC